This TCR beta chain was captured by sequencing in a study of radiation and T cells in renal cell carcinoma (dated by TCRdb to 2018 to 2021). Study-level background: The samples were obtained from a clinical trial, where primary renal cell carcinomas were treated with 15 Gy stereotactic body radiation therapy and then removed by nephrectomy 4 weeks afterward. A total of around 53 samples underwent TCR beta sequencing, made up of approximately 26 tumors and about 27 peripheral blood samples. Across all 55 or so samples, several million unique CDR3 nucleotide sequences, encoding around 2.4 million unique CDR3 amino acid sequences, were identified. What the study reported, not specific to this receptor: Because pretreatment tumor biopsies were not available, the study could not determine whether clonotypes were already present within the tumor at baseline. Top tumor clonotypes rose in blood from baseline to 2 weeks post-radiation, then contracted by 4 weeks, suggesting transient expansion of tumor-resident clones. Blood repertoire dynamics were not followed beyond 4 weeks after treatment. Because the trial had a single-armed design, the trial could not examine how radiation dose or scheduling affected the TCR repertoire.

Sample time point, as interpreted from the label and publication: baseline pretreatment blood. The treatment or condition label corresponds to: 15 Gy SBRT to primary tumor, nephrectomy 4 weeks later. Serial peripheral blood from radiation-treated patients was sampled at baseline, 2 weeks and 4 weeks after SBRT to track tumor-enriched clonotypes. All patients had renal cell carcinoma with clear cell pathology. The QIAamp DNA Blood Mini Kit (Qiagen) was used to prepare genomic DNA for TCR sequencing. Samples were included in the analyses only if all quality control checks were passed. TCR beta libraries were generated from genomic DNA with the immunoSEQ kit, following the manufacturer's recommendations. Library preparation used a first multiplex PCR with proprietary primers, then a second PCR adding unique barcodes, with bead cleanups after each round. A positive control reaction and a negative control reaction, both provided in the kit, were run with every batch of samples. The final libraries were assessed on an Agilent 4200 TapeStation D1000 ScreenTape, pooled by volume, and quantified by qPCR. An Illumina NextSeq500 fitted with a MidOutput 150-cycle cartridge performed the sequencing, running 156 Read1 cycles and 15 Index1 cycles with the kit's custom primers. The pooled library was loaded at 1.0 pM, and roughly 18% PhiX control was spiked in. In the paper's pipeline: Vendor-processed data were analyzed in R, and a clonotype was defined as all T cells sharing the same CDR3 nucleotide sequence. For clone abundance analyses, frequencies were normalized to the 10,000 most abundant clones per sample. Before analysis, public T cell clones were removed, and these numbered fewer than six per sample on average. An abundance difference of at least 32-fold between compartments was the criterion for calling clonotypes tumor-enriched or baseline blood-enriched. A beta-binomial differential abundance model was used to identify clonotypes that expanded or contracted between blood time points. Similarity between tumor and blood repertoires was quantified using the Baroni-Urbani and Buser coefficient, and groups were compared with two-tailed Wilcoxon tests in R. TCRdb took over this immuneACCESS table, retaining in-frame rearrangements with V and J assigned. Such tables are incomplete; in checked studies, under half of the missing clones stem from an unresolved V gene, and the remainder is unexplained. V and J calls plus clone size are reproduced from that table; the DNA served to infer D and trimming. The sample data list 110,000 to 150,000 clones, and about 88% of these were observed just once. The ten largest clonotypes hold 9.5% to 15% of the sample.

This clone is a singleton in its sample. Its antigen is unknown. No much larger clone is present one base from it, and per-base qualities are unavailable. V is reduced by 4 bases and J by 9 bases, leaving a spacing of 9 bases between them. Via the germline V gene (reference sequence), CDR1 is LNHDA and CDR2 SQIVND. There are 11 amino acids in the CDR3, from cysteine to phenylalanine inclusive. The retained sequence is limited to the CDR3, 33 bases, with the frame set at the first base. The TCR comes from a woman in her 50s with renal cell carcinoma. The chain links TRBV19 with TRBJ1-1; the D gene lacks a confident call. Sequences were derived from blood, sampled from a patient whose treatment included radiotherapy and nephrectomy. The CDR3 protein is CASSTTVQAFF. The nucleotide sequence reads TGTGCCAGTAGTACCACGGTGCAAGCTTTCTTT.